The 6 T cell receptor beta chains below were found in one sample sequenced in a study of T cells expressing NK-cell markers. One entry per CDR3 protein, without DNA, is what TCRdb gives after re-calling the 5' RACE reads. Its listing shows about 370,000 distinct CDR3 sequences. The sample comprised blood T cells: a sorted CD56 or NKG2C T cell subset, CD4+ or CD8+ T cells, or bulk PBMC T cells (not recorded which). These receptors were obtained from a woman in her 50s in good health.

V usage is TRBV6-5 and J usage is TRBJ1-1; no DNA is available, so the TRBD1 call from TCRdb remains unchecked. The CDR3 is 15 residues long. The germline CDR1 and CDR2 sequences are MNHEY and SVGAGI. The CDR3 loop reads CASRELGRMNTEAFF.

V is TRBV5-1 and J is TRBJ2-1; TCRdb calls TRBD1, which cannot be checked without DNA. Germline CDR1 reads SGHRS; CDR2 reads YFSETQ. CDR3 size: 16 residues. CDR3 amino acids: CASSKRDRDFYNEQFF.

The CDR3 region is CASSTRDGNSGANVLTF. The chain recombines TRBV27 with TRBJ2-6; TCRdb's D gene call, TRBD1, goes unchecked for lack of DNA. The germline V gene encodes CDR1 MNHEY and CDR2 SMNVEV (reference sequence). CDR3 length: 17 amino acids.

The V call is TRBV3-1, the J call TRBJ2-7; TCRdb proposes TRBD1, but this gene call is untestable without DNA. CDR1 and CDR2 (germline): LGHDT, YNNKEL (reference sequence). The CDR3 consists of 14 residues. CDR3 loop: CASSERDSSYEQYF.

CDR3 protein: CASSPSDADSTYEQYF. J is TRBJ2-7 and V is TRBV4-1. In germline, CDR1 is MGHRA, CDR2 YSYEKL. The CDR3 length is 16 residues.

The V call is TRBV20-1, the J call TRBJ2-3; TCRdb's D call, TRBD1, is unchecked because there is no DNA. Germline V gives CDR1 DFQATT, CDR2 SNEGSKA (reference sequence). This CDR3 is 14 amino acids long. CDR3 sequence reads: CSAKDRGTTDTQYF.